This T cell receptor beta chain originates from a study of blood T cell repertoires in COVID-19. Overall study context: Samples representing acute and convalescent COVID-19 were sourced from the United States, Italy and Spain. PBMCs, B-cell-depleted T cells, or T cells provided the cDNA or gDNA that made up the material.

Study processing details: Amplification of reference gene primers was used by the study to estimate nucleated cell counts. Repertoires were generated with immunoSEQ multiplex PCR, while TCRdb's copy carries only in-frame clones and drops some. V, J and clone size are those of that table, while D and trimming were read from the DNA. The sample includes about 670,000 clones, 90% seen only once; the top ten take roughly 0.26%. Trimming cost V 4 bases and J 5 bases, with 11 bases left between them. The CDR3 is 13 amino acids. Per germline, CDR1 SNHLY and CDR2 FYNNEI. Sample: peripheral blood. This sequence was found in a woman aged 18 to 35 with acute or convalescent COVID-19. The chain carries TRBV2 and TRBJ1-2; D gene uncertain. The CDR3 DNA sequence: TGTGCCAGCAGTGTGGAGGCGGAGTATGGCTACACCTTC. Translated, it gives CASSVEAEYGYTF. Full variable domain (remainder filled in from reference TRBV2 and TRBJ1-2): EPEVTQTPSHQVTQMGQEVILRCVPISNHLYFYWYRQILGQKVEFLVSFYNNEISEKSEIFDDQFSVERPDGSNFTLKIRSTKLEDSAMYFCASSVEAEYGYTFGSGTRLTVV.